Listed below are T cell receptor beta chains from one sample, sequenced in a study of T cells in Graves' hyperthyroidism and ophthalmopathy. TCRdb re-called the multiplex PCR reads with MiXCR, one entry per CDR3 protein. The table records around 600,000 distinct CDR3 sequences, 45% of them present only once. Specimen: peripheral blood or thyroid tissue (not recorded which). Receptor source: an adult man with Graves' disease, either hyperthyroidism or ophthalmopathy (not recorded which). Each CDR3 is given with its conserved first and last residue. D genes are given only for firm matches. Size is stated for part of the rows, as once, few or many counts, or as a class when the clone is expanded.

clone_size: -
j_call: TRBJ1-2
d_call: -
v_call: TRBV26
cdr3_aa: CASRQGVNYGYTF
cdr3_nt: TGTGCCAGCAGACAGGGGGTGAACTATGGCTACACCTTC

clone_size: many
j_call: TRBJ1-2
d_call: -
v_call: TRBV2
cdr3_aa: CASSEGEVSGWNYGYTF
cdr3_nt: TGTGCCAGCAGTGAAGGAGAAGTGTCAGGCTGGAACTATGGCTACACCTTC

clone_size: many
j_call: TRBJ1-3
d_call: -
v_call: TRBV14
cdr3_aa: CASSQVNTIYF
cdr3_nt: TGTGCCAGCAGCCAAGTGAACACCATATATTTT

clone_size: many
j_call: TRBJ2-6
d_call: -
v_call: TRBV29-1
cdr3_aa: CSVEEPRGSGANVLTF
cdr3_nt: TGCAGCGTTGAAGAGCCCCGTGGCTCTGGGGCCAACGTCCTGACTTTC

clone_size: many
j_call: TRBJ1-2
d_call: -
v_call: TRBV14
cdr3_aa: CASSFKPTGGNGYTF
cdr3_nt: TGTGCCAGCAGCTTCAAGCCAACAGGAGGCAATGGCTACACCTTC

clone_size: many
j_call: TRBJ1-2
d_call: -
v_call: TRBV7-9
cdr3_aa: CASSLGDSDYGYTF
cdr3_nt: TGTGCCAGCAGCTTAGGCGACAGCGACTATGGCTACACCTTC

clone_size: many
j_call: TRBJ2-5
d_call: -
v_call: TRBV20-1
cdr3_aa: CSARHPGPSTQYF
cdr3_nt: TGCAGTGCTAGGCATCCCGGGCCTTCTACCCAGTACTTC

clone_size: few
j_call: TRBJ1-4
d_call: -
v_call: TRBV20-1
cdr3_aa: CSARDQRGLANEKLFF
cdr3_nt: TGCAGTGCTAGAGATCAGCGGGGTTTGGCTAATGAAAAACTGTTTTTT

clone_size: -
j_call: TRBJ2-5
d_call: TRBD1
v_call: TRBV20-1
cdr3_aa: CSAPGTGEGSQQETQYF
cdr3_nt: TGCAGTGCCCCCGGGACAGGGGAAGGCTCACAGCAAGAGACCCAGTACTTC

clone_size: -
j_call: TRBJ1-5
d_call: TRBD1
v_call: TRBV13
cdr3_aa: CASSFEGGDRAQPQHF
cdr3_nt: TGTGCCAGCAGCTTTGAGGGAGGGGACAGGGCGCAGCCCCAGCATTTT

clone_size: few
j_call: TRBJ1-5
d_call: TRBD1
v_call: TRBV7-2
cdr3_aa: CASSLGTDASGNQPQHF
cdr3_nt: TGTGCCAGCAGCCTCGGGACAGACGCTTCGGGCAATCAGCCCCAGCATTTT

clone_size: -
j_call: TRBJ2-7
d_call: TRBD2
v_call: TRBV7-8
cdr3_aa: CASSFSRTSGTYEQYF
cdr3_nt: TGTGCCAGCAGCTTTTCCCGGACTAGCGGGACTTACGAGCAGTACTTC

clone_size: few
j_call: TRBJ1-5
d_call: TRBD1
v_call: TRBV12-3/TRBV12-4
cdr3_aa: CASSSQGQHQPQHF
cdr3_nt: TGTGCCAGCAGTTCACAGGGACAGCATCAGCCCCAGCATTTT

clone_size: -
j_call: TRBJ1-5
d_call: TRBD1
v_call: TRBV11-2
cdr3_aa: CASSYGTGERSQPQHF
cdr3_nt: TGTGCCAGCAGCTACGGGACAGGGGAGAGGAGTCAGCCCCAGCATTTT

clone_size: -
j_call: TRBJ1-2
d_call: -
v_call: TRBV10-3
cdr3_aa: CAISYSPGNYGYTF
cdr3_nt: TGTGCCATCAGTTACTCTCCAGGGAACTATGGCTACACCTTC

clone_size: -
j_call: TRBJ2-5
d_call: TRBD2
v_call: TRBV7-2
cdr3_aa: CASSQLTGTNQETQYF
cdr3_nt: TGTGCCAGCAGCCAACTCACCGGGACTAACCAAGAGACCCAGTACTTC

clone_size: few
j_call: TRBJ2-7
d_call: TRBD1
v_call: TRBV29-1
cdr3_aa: CSVTRDRGSYEQYF
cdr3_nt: TGCAGCGTTACAAGGGACAGGGGGTCCTACGAGCAGTACTTC

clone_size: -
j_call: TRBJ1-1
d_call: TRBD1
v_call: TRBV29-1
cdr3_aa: CSGGQGYGYTEAFF
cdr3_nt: TGCAGCGGAGGACAGGGGTATGGCTACACTGAAGCTTTCTTT

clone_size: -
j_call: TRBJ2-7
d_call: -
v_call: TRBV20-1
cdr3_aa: CSAFRGSYEQYF
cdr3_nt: TGCAGTGCTTTCAGGGGCTCCTACGAGCAGTACTTC

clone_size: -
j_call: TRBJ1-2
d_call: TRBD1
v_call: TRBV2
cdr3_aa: CASSWDRINYGYTF
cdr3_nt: TGTGCCAGCAGTTGGGACAGGATCAACTATGGCTACACCTTC

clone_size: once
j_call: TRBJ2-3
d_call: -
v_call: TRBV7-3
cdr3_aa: CASSPLLGGGSDTQYF
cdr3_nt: TGTGCCAGCAGCCCTCTCCTGGGAGGGGGGTCAGATACGCAGTATTTT

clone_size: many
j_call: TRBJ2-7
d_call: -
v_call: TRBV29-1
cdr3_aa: CSVEGGGHEQYF
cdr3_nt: TGCAGCGTTGAGGGCGGTGGGCACGAGCAGTACTTC

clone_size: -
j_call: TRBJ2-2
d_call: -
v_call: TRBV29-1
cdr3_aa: CSVEEQGSRIGELFF
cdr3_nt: TGCAGCGTTGAAGAGCAGGGTAGTCGTATCGGGGAGCTGTTTTTT

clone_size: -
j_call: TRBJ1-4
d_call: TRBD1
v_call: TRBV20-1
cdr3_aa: CSAAGTQGEEKLFF
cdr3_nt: TGCAGTGCTGCCGGGACGCAGGGGGAAGAAAAACTGTTTTTT

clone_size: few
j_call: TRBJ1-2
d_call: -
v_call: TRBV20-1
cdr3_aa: CSAPLGGRRGYTF
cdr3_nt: TGCAGTGCTCCCTTAGGAGGGCGACGTGGCTACACCTTC

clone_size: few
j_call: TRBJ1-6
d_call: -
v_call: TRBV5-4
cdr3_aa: CASSLEGLGDSPLHF
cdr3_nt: TGTGCCAGCAGCTTGGAGGGCCTGGGGGATTCACCCCTCCACTTT

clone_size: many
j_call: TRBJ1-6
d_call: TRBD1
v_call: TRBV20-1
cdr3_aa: CSAPPTGVDSPLHF
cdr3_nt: TGCAGTGCCCCTCCGACAGGGGTAGACTCACCCCTCCACTTT

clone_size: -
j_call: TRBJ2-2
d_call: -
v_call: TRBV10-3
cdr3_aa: CAISDANTGELFF
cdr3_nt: TGTGCCATCAGTGACGCGAACACCGGGGAGCTGTTTTTT

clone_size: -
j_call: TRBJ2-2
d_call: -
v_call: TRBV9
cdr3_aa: CASSGRRTHGELFF
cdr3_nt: TGTGCCAGCAGTGGTCGTAGGACGCACGGGGAGCTGTTTTTT

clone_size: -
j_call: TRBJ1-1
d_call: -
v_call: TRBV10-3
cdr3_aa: CAIRTGRTEAFF
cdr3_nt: TGTGCCATCAGAACAGGGCGCACTGAAGCTTTCTTT

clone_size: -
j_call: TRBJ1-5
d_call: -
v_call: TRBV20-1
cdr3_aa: CSAAGGWGGNQPQHF
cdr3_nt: TGCAGTGCAGCGGGGGGATGGGGTGGCAATCAGCCCCAGCATTTT

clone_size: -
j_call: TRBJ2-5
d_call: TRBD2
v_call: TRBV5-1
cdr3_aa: CASSLEGLAGAETQYF
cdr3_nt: TGCGCCAGCAGCTTAGAGGGACTAGCGGGAGCTGAGACCCAGTACTTC